A single sample is the source of the 14 T cell receptor beta chains below, sequenced in a study of blood T cell repertoires in COVID-19. TCRdb's copy holds only in-frame clones and misses some; the assay was immunoSEQ multiplex PCR. The table lists roughly 290,000 clones, about 85% of them singletons. The sample taken for sequencing was peripheral blood. These receptors were obtained from a human donor with COVID-19, enrolled during active disease. The donor label of this sample is uncertain.

The CDR3 here is CASSLGAQAGGTSTDTQYF. CDR3 sequence (DNA): TGTGCCAGCAGCTTAGGTGCACAGGCGGGAGGGACCAGCACAGATACGCAGTATTTT. The chain employs TRBV7-2 and TRBJ2-3; 9 bases fit TRBD2. Trimming at V came to 1 base and at J to 0 bases, leaving 11 bases not matched to a gene. The germline V gene has CDR1 SGHTA and CDR2 FQGNSA. The CDR3 covers 19 residues.

DNA for the CDR3: TGCAGTGCTAGTAACAGCATCGAGCAGTACTTC. It specifies CSASNSIEQYF. This chain connects TRBV20-1 to TRBJ2-7; no clear D gene. The CDR3 totals 11 residues. Deletions cut 3 bases from V and 6 bases from J, with 9 bases between. CDR1 DFQATT and CDR2 SNEGSKA come from the germline V gene (reference sequence).

The chain is built from TRBV5-1 and TRBJ2-3, with D possibly being TRBD1 (6 bases). This CDR3 contains 16 residues. Germline values: CDR1 SGHRS, CDR2 YFSETQ. The V end lost 3 bases, the J end lost 0 bases, and 14 bases lay between the germline ends. The chain's CDR3 is CASSSQRDTSTDTQYF. For the CDR3, the DNA is TGCGCCAGCAGCTCCCAGAGGGACACTAGCACAGATACGCAGTATTTT.

The chain has TRBV5-1 and TRBJ1-5; D remains unclear. The CDR3 is 15 residues long. CDR1 is SGHRS and CDR2 is YFSETQ in the germline V gene. With 1 base removed from V and 5 bases from J, the gap between germline ends came to 13 bases. The DNA for the CDR3 is TGCGCCAGCAGCTTGATGGCGGGAACCGATCAGCCCCAGCATTTT. Translation: CASSLMAGTDQPQHF. The whole variable domain, remainder taken from reference TRBV5-1 and TRBJ1-5, is KAGVTQTPRYLIKTRGQQVTLSCSPISGHRSVSWYQQTPGQGLQFLFEYFSETQRNKGNFPGRFSGRQFSNSRSEMNVSTLELGDSALYLCASSLMAGTDQPQHFGDGTRLSIL.

This rearrangement joins TRBV28 to TRBJ2-1; no firm D call. Germline V CDR1 and CDR2: MDHEN, SYDVKM. The CDR3 sequence is 13 residues long. Deletions cut 6 bases from V and 8 bases from J, with 14 bases between. For the CDR3, the DNA is TGTGCCAGCAGGGTCCGTCGGTTCGATGAGCAGTTCTTC. Protein sequence: CASRVRRFDEQFF.

The CDR3 DNA follows: TGTGCCAGCAGCGCAGGGGGCTATCGGCCCCAGCATTTT. Translating it yields CASSAGGYRPQHF. The chain recombines TRBV6-5 with TRBJ1-5; 8 bases map to TRBD1. The germline V gene has CDR1 MNHEY and CDR2 SVGAGI. With V trimmed by 6 bases and J by 9 bases, 7 bases remained unmatched. This CDR3 is built from 13 residues.

V gene TRBV27 combines with J gene TRBJ1-5, with 10 bases aligning to TRBD1. V was clipped by 2 bases and J by 0 bases; unmatched bases: 7. Germline-derived CDR1 and CDR2 are MNHEY and SMNVEV (reference sequence). The CDR3 length is 18 residues. This CDR3 reads CASSLAGQGLNSNQPQHF. For the CDR3, the DNA is TGTGCCAGCAGTTTAGCGGGACAGGGGCTTAATAGCAATCAGCCCCAGCATTTT.

The J gene is TRBJ1-2, the V gene TRBV19, with TRBD1 matching 9 bases. The germline CDR1 and CDR2 sequences are LNHDA and SQIVND (reference sequence). The CDR3 consists of 14 residues. V was clipped by 6 bases and J by 7 bases; unmatched bases: 9. The CDR3 sequence: CASRRDREVAGYTF. The CDR3 DNA reads TGTGCCAGTAGAAGGGACAGGGAAGTTGCTGGCTACACCTTC.

The chain carries TRBV28 and TRBJ2-5; TRBD2 might be the D (5 bases). V was cut by 7 bases and J by 5 bases, with 17 bases left in between. The CDR3 covers 14 residues. Germline CDR1 and CDR2: MDHEN and SYDVKM. The CDR3 DNA sequence: TGTGCCAGCACCACACGGGGAGACGGGGAGACCCAGTACTTC. Translating it yields CASTTRGDGETQYF.

CDR3 loop: CASSLSGTREDSPLHF. The CDR3 DNA sequence: TGTGCCAGCAGCTTGTCCGGGACCCGGGAGGATTCACCCCTCCACTTT. This chain uses TRBV7-9 with TRBJ1-6; TRBD1 might be the D (5 bases). V shed 3 bases and J shed 8 bases, with 17 bases lying between them. There are 16 residues in the CDR3. Germline-derived CDR1 and CDR2 are SEHNR and FQNEAQ (reference sequence).

This sequence joins TRBV10-2 and TRBJ1-2; no firm D call. CDR1 and CDR2 from the germline V gene are WSHSY and SAAADI. The CDR3 covers 14 residues. The V end was cut by 6 bases, the J end by 2 bases, with 13 bases between. The CDR3 DNA is TGCGCCAGCAGCCTCGCGGGTACAAACTATGGCTACACCTTC. The encoded protein is CASSLAGTNYGYTF.

The gene calls are TRBV21-1 and TRBJ2-3; the table's D call, TRBD1, was not checked against the DNA. TRBV21-1 is listed as a pseudogene. This CDR3 is built from 17 residues. The CDR3 nucleotides read TGTGCCAGCAGCCCCACAGGGAAGAGCTATAGCACAGATACGCAGTATTTT. It translates to CASSPTGKSYSTDTQYF.

The chain is built from TRBV7-2 and TRBJ2-1, with 9 bases that match TRBD2. The ends lost 5 bases at V and 9 bases at J; junction bases unmatched: 11. CDR3 length: 15 residues. The germline V gene has CDR1 SGHTA and CDR2 FQGNSA. CDR3 in DNA: TGTGCCAGCAGCGGGATAGCGGGAGAAACGGGTGAGCAGTTCTTC. Translated: CASSGIAGETGEQFF.

The J gene is TRBJ2-3, the V gene TRBV15, with D perhaps TRBD2 (5 bases). This CDR3 comprises 14 residues. The germline V gene encodes CDR1 LNHNV and CDR2 YYDKDF (reference sequence). V was shortened by 3 bases and J by 2 bases, with 9 bases between the two germline ends. This chain's CDR3 is CATSRDSATDTQYF. Here the CDR3 DNA reads TGTGCCACCAGCAGGGACTCCGCCACAGATACGCAGTATTTT.